One and the same sample provided the 19 T cell receptor beta chains below, sequenced in a study of blood T cell repertoires in COVID-19. Here immunoSEQ multiplex PCR was the method, and the copy in TCRdb shows in-frame clones only, minus some. There are 150,000 to 180,000 clones in the sample; roughly nine tenths occur only once, and 0.5% to 0.55% lies in the top ten. The sequenced sample consisted of peripheral blood. The origin of the receptors is a man over 45 with acute or convalescent COVID-19.

The rearrangement uses TRBV4-1 and TRBJ2-7, with TRBD1 matching over 9 bases. This CDR3 spans 16 amino acids. Looked up from germline, CDR1 is MGHRA and CDR2 is YSYEKL. V lost 2 bases and J lost 2; bases outside the gene matches: 7. CDR3 nucleotide sequence: TGCGCCAGCAGCCAACGGGACAGGGAAGGTACCTACGAGCAGTACTTC. This gives the protein CASSQRDREGTYEQYF.

The V gene is TRBV4-1, the J gene TRBJ2-5, with 8 bases lining up with TRBD2. The germline CDR1 and CDR2 sequences are MGHRA and YSYEKL. CDR3 length: 17 residues. V lost 4 bases to trimming and J lost 2 bases; unmatched junction nucleotides: 12. For the CDR3, the DNA is TGCGCCAGCAGCCTCACGGGAGGGGGGATGGGGCAAGAGACCCAGTACTTC. Translating it yields CASSLTGGGMGQETQYF.

V and J are TRBV28 and TRBJ1-1, with D maybe TRBD1 (5 bases). CDR1 and CDR2 from the germline V gene are MDHEN and SYDVKM. V dropped 7 bases and J dropped 8 bases, with 20 bases sitting between them. The CDR3 has 14 amino acids. The CDR3 nucleotides are TGTGCCAGCAATCCAAGGGCGGGGACCCACGAAGCTTTCTTT. Translating it yields CASNPRAGTHEAFF.

The rearrangement uses TRBV7-2 and TRBJ2-2; D might be TRBD1 (7 bases). Germline lookup yields CDR1 SGHTA and CDR2 FQGNSA. V lost 4 bases, J lost 1 base, and 10 bases lay in between. There are 15 residues in the CDR3. The CDR3 protein is CASSSQGGNTGELFF. DNA for the CDR3: TGTGCCAGCAGCTCTCAGGGGGGGAACACCGGGGAGCTGTTTTTT.

CDR3 nucleotides: TGTGCCAGCAGTTTAGACACGAACACTGAAGCTTTCTTT. It encodes CASSLDTNTEAFF. The chain has TRBV12-3 or TRBV12-4 and TRBJ1-1; D is ambiguous. The CDR3 spans 13 residues. V was pared by 1 base and J by 1 base, with 4 bases between.

The CDR3, as DNA: TGCGCCAGCAGCCAACGGGGACAGGGATCTGAAGCTTTCTTT. Amino acids: CASSQRGQGSEAFF. The chain is built from TRBV4-1 and TRBJ1-1; TRBD1 agrees at 9 bases. Germline V gene data show CDR1 as MGHRA and CDR2 as YSYEKL. The CDR3 length is 14 residues. V lost 2 bases to trimming and J lost 6 bases; unmatched junction nucleotides: 4.

The chain couples TRBV15 to TRBJ1-5, with 8 bases matching TRBD1. This CDR3 region has 13 residues. Germline V CDR1 and CDR2: LNHNV, YYDKDF (reference sequence). V dropped 9 bases and J dropped 5; count of bases not matched to a gene: 6. The CDR3 is CATTGTGYQPQHF. Written as DNA, the CDR3 is TGTGCCACGACCGGGACAGGCTATCAGCCCCAGCATTTT. The entire variable domain, with the rest obtained from reference TRBV15 and TRBJ1-5, is as follows: DAMVIQNPRYQVTQFGKPVTLSCSQTLNHNVMYWYQQKSSQAPKLLFHYYDKDFNNEADTPDNFQSRRPNTSFCFLDIRSPGLGDTAMYLCATTGTGYQPQHFGDGTRLSIL.

In this sample, this clone turned up once. The rearrangement links TRBV6-1 to TRBJ2-3; 10 bases line up with TRBD1. J lost 2 bases, V lost 3 bases, and 5 bases had no gene match. This CDR3 has 16 residues. Germline V gives CDR1 MNHNS, CDR2 SASEGT. This chain's CDR3 is CASSDRTGGHTDTQYF. In DNA form, the CDR3 reads TGTGCCAGCAGTGATCGGACAGGGGGACACACAGATACGCAGTATTTT.

This chain joins TRBV30 and TRBJ1-2, with a weak D call TRBD1 (6 bases). V lost 0 bases and J lost 8, with 16 bases in between. This CDR3 spans 14 amino acids. CDR1 and CDR2 from the germline V gene are GTSNPN and SVGIG (reference sequence). The CDR3 region is CAWSVTGHAEGYTF. The DNA for the CDR3 is TGTGCCTGGAGTGTAACGGGACACGCTGAAGGCTACACCTTC.

The V call is TRBV19, the J call TRBJ1-2, with TRBD1 identical over 9 bases. V trimming: 4 bases; J trimming: 4 bases; junction bases outside the gene matches: 7. The CDR3 consists of 15 residues. CDR1 and CDR2 from the germline V gene are LNHDA and SQIVND (reference sequence). The CDR3 coding sequence is TGTGCCAGTAGTACCATCGGGACAGGGAGCTATGGCTACACCTTC. Its translation is CASSTIGTGSYGYTF.

V is TRBV19 and J is TRBJ1-3, with D perhaps TRBD1 (6 bases). The CDR3 runs to 15 residues. The germline gives CDR1 LNHDA, CDR2 SQIVND (reference sequence). Trimming cost V 3 bases and J 4 bases, with 13 bases left between them. The CDR3 reads CASSIAGDRGNTIYF. The CDR3 DNA reads as TGTGCCAGTAGTATCGCAGGGGACCGAGGAAACACCATATATTTT.

For the CDR3, the DNA is TGTGCCTGGATCCGTGGTAGCGGGAGGGATGGATTCTTC. It encodes CAWIRGSGRDGFF. This chain joins TRBV30 and TRBJ2-1, with 11 bases identical to TRBD2. Germline V lookup: CDR1 GTSNPN, CDR2 SVGIG (reference sequence). The CDR3 covers 13 residues. V shed 4 bases and J 16 bases; nucleotides not matched to a gene: 12.

This clone was counted once. This chain joins TRBV28 and TRBJ2-2; 16 nucleotides line up with TRBD2. The CDR3 is 16 amino acids. From germline, CDR1 is MDHEN and CDR2 SYDVKM. V lost 3 bases and J lost 6; bases outside the gene matches: 1. The CDR3 DNA reads TGTGCCAGCAGTTTGGGACTAGCGGGAGGGGCCGGGGAGCTGTTTTTT. Translation gives CASSLGLAGGAGELFF.

This clone appeared once. The chain couples TRBV6-2 or TRBV6-3 to TRBJ1-1, with 7 positions matching TRBD1. Germline V gene data show CDR1 as MNHEY and CDR2 as SVGEGT. CDR3 length: 16 residues. The trim removed 0 bases at V and 10 bases at J, leaving 14 bases unmatched. The CDR3 DNA reads as TGTGCCAGCAGTTACTCTCCACTCCGGACAGGTGTGGGAGCTTTCTTT. Translation gives CASSYSPLRTGVGAFF.

The V and J genes are TRBV28 and TRBJ1-1; 8 bases agree with TRBD1. J lost 4 bases, V lost 6 bases, and 10 bases had no gene match. The germline gives CDR1 MDHEN, CDR2 SYDVKM. This CDR3 contains 15 residues. Written as DNA, the CDR3 is TGTGCCAGCAGCCCAGGGGGCCATCAAGGCACTGAAGCTTTCTTT. This sequence encodes CASSPGGHQGTEAFF. Full variable domain (remainder filled in from reference TRBV28 and TRBJ1-1): DVKVTQSSRYLVKRTGEKVFLECVQDMDHENMFWYRQDPGLGLRLIYFSYDVKMKEKGDIPEGYSVSREKKERFSLILESASTNQTSMYLCASSPGGHQGTEAFFGQGTRLTVV.

The CDR3 nucleotides are TGTGCCAGCAGTCGGACAGCCAGCTTGGGTGAAGCTTTCTTT. Amino acid sequence: CASSRTASLGEAFF. The chain combines TRBV28 with TRBJ1-1, with a possible D match to TRBD1 (6 bases). Per the germline V gene, CDR1 is MDHEN and CDR2 is SYDVKM. Trimming cost V 5 bases and J 7 bases, with 17 bases left between them. The CDR3 has 14 residues.

This chain links TRBV7-3 with TRBJ2-1; 10 nucleotides agree with TRBD2. Germline-derived CDR1 and CDR2 are SGHTA and FQGTGA. The CDR3 spans 14 residues. J lost 9 bases, V lost 10 bases, and 12 bases had no gene match. Here the CDR3 reads CATSASGGGGEQFF. The CDR3 DNA reads TGTGCCACCTCGGCCAGCGGGGGGGGTGGTGAGCAGTTCTTC. The full variable domain, with the rest looked up from reference TRBV7-3 and TRBJ2-1, is GAGVSQTPSNKVTEKGKYVELRCDPISGHTALYWYRQSLGQGPEFLIYFQGTGAADDSGLPNDRFFAVRPEGSVSTLKIQRTERGDSAVYLCATSASGGGGEQFFGPGTRLTVL.

V and J are TRBV3-1 (or the pseudogene TRBV3-2) and TRBJ2-1; TRBD2 matches 10 bases. This CDR3 region has 15 residues. Germline loops: CDR1 LGHDT, CDR2 YNNKEL (reference sequence). V trimming: 4 bases; J trimming: 5 bases; junction bases outside the gene matches: 5. CDR3 in amino acids: CASSPGLAYNNEQFF. Written as DNA, the CDR3 is TGTGCCAGCAGCCCGGGACTAGCGTATAACAATGAGCAGTTCTTC.

Only one count was recorded for this clone. This chain uses TRBV7-3 with TRBJ2-3; weak D call: TRBD2 (5 bases). This CDR3 region has 15 residues. Germline assignment: CDR1 SGHTA and CDR2 FQGTGA. Between the trimmed V and J ends, which lost 2 bases and 2 bases, there was a span of 11 bases. This chain's CDR3 is CASSLFGGLTDTQYF. Written as DNA, the CDR3 is TGTGCCAGCAGCTTATTTGGCGGACTCACAGATACGCAGTATTTT.